The clone carrying this TCR beta chain has a handful of counts. Its target is not known. One base away lies a much larger clone, so this may be a sequencing read error. The lymph nodes were axillary draining lymph nodes from breast cancer patients. This specimen comes from a study of breast tumors, draining lymph nodes, adjacent tissues. Study-wide points: Compared with basal-like, luminal-like tumors shared significantly more repertoire with nontumor tissue.

Via MiXCR, TCRdb re-called the multiplex PCR reads, giving one row per CDR3 protein. The table has 200,000 or so distinct CDR3 sequences, around a third seen once. This receptor was obtained from a female donor with breast cancer. Some clones in this sample may be carry-over from other donors' samples. The material sequenced was axillary lymph node tissue.

The CDR3 loop reads CASSLAGGPHDTQYF. As DNA, the CDR3 is TGCGCCAGCAGCTTGGCGGGAGGGCCCCACGATACGCAGTATTTT. This rearrangement joins TRBV5-1 to TRBJ2-3; the match to TRBD2 covers 8 bases. The CDR3 is 15 residues long. Trimming took 0 bases from V and 6 from J; bases not matched to a gene: 6. Germline CDR1 reads SGHRS; CDR2 reads YFSETQ.